This T cell receptor beta chain was captured in a study of identical twins. V lost 5 bases, J lost 0 bases, and 11 bases lay in between. The CDR3 is made up of 14 amino acids. Germline assignment: CDR1 MNHEY and CDR2 SMNVEV (reference sequence). Findings and limits, study-wide: Recombination models fit unrelated individuals' TCR alpha sharing but underestimated twins'.

About this clonotype itself: Its target is not known.

It was template switching that added a universal primer site, and there were unique molecular identifiers on the cDNA. Each CDR3 protein is one row after TCRdb ran MiXCR on the 5' RACE reads. The profile shows 300,000 to 350,000 distinct CDR3 sequences, about 12% of them singletons. These data are also associated with another study on yellow fever vaccine responses in identical twins. In that study: Twins reportedly showed a vaccine T cell response that seemed partly convergent and partly personalized.

The material sequenced was CD8+ T cells sorted from blood. This rearrangement joins TRBV27 to TRBJ2-7; D uncertain. This clonotype originated in a woman aged 18-30 years in good health. The CDR3 DNA reads TGTGCCAGCAGTCCCCGTGGAAGCTCCTACGAGCAGTACGTC. Its protein product is CASSPRGSSYEQYV.